These 2 T cell receptor beta chains were sequenced from one sample in a study of blood T cells in healthy people across ages. A sample-barcoded 5' primer and a J-beta primer mix were used in a second PCR of about 7 to 11 cycles. Via MiXCR, TCRdb re-called the 5' RACE reads, giving one row per CDR3 protein. The data hold around 820,000 distinct CDR3 sequences, with 25% observed a single time. This sample was also put to use in a study of T cells of mothers and their children.

Specimen: blood. These receptors came from a boy between 10 and 17 years old in good health.

Turning to this clonotype: The junction differs from germline at one of its ends, possibly a read error. Here the CDR3 DNA reads TGTGCCAGCAGTTTAGATAGCAGCTATGGCTGCACCTTC. This sequence encodes CASSLDSSYGCTF. This chain uses TRBV28 with TRBJ1-2; D unresolved. The CDR3 has 13 residues. Per germline, CDR1 MDHEN and CDR2 SYDVKM.

The chain links TRBV5-1 to TRBJ2-1; 11 bases align to TRBD2. The CDR3 has 16 residues. From germline, CDR1 is SGHRS and CDR2 YFSETQ. Unmatched junction bases numbered 10, after V lost 4 bases and J lost 7 bases. The CDR3 DNA reads as TGCGCCAGCAGCCCGCTCCTAGCGGGGGGTCAGAATGAGCAGTTCTTC. Translated, it gives CASSPLLAGGQNEQFF.